Following are 27 T cell receptor beta chains from one sample sequenced in a study of blood T cell repertoires in COVID-19. The protocol was immunoSEQ multiplex PCR, while the TCRdb copy is restricted to in-frame clones and leaves out a portion. The sample comprises about 55,000 clones, roughly 90% of which are singletons, and approximately 3.6% rests with the top ten. The sequenced material came from peripheral blood. The receptors here all came from a middle-aged man with COVID-19, enrolled during active disease.

This chain joins TRBV19 and TRBJ2-2; D possibly corresponds to TRBD2 (7 bases). The CDR3 consists of 14 residues. CDR1 and CDR2 (germline): LNHDA, SQIVND (reference sequence). The V gene lost 7 bases and the J gene lost 2 bases, with 11 bases spanning the gap. The CDR3 DNA follows: TGTGCCAGTATGGCGGGGGCTAACACCGGGGAGCTGTTTTTT. It yields the protein CASMAGANTGELFF.

The J gene is TRBJ1-5, the V gene TRBV30; 10 bases line up with TRBD1. In germline, CDR1 is GTSNPN, CDR2 SVGIG (reference sequence). The trim removed 5 bases at V and 2 bases at J, leaving 0 bases unmatched. This CDR3 has 13 residues. CDR3: CAWGTGGNQPQHF. In DNA form, the CDR3 reads TGTGCCTGGGGGACAGGGGGCAATCAGCCCCAGCATTTT.

CDR3 in amino acids: CASLSPSRQLVGNEKLFF. The DNA of the CDR3 is TGTGCCAGCCTTAGCCCCTCCAGACAGTTGGTAGGGAATGAAAAACTGTTTTTT. V and J are TRBV28 and TRBJ1-4; possible D gene TRBD1, 5 bases. Germline-derived CDR1 and CDR2 are MDHEN and SYDVKM. V was cut by 8 bases and J by 5 bases, with 27 bases left in between. There are 18 residues in the CDR3.

The chain links TRBV28 to TRBJ1-1, with D uncertain. The length of the CDR3 is 11 residues. CDR1 MDHEN and CDR2 SYDVKM come from the germline V gene. V lost 3 bases and J lost 8, with 7 bases in between. The chain's CDR3 is CASSFEAEAFF. CDR3 nucleotide sequence: TGTGCCAGCAGTTTTGAGGCCGAAGCTTTCTTT. The complete variable domain, with remaining parts taken from reference TRBV28 and TRBJ1-1, reads DVKVTQSSRYLVKRTGEKVFLECVQDMDHENMFWYRQDPGLGLRLIYFSYDVKMKEKGDIPEGYSVSREKKERFSLILESASTNQTSMYLCASSFEAEAFFGQGTRLTVV.

V and J are TRBV7-8 and TRBJ1-3, with a possible D match to TRBD1 (6 bases). From germline, CDR1 is SGHVS and CDR2 FQNEAQ. V was pared by 5 bases and J by 1 base, with 15 bases between. The CDR3 loop spans 16 amino acids. In DNA, the CDR3 is TGTGCCAGCAGCAAAGGACAGTCCCTATCTGGAAACACCATATATTTT. This gives the protein CASSKGQSLSGNTIYF.

The gene calls are TRBV5-5 and TRBJ1-4; D might be TRBD1 (6 bases). Trimming removed 5 bases at V and 3 bases at J, with 14 bases between. CDR1 and CDR2 (germline): SGHKS, YYEKEE (reference sequence). The CDR3 is 15 residues long. The CDR3 region has the DNA TGTGCCAGCAGGAGTTTTGAGGGGGCTAATGAAAAACTGTTTTTT. Translated: CASRSFEGANEKLFF.

This clone occurred once. The genes are TRBV24-1 and TRBJ2-1; the match to TRBD2 covers 12 bases. The germline CDR1 and CDR2 sequences are KGHDR and SFDVKD. V was clipped by 3 bases and J by 0 bases; unmatched bases: 11. This CDR3 spans 20 amino acids. Written as DNA, the CDR3 is TGTGCCACCAGTGATACAGGGGGCGCGACTAGCGGGAGCTCCTACAATGAGCAGTTCTTC. This translates into CATSDTGGATSGSSYNEQFF.

V gene TRBV5-6 combines with J gene TRBJ2-7, with D unresolved. Germline lookup yields CDR1 SGHDT and CDR2 YYEEEE. Trimming removed 4 bases at V and 3 bases at J, with 11 bases between. This CDR3 has 13 residues. The CDR3 DNA sequence: TGTGCCAGCAGCCTCCAATCGGGCTACGAGCAGTACTTC. It is translated as CASSLQSGYEQYF.

The chain couples TRBV7-8 to TRBJ2-1; 10 bases align to TRBD2. The CDR3 is 16 residues long. V gave up 5 bases and J gave up 6 bases; unmatched junction bases: 10. Germline V lookup: CDR1 SGHVS, CDR2 FQNEAQ. Here the CDR3 DNA reads TGTGCCAGCAGCACAGGTGGACTAGCGGATTCCAATGAGCAGTTCTTC. Translating it yields CASSTGGLADSNEQFF.

The chain recombines TRBV7-9 with TRBJ2-3; D remains ambiguous. This CDR3 has 12 residues. Per the germline V gene, CDR1 is SEHNR and CDR2 is FQNEAQ (reference sequence). Trimming took 3 bases from V and 4 from J, leaving 5 bases between them. CDR3 residues: CASSFGSDTQYF. The CDR3 coding sequence is TGTGCCAGCAGCTTTGGCTCAGATACGCAGTATTTT.

This sequence joins TRBV11-3 and TRBJ1-4; 8 positions agree with TRBD1. This CDR3 has 17 amino acids. V trimming: 4 bases; J trimming: 3 bases; junction bases outside the gene matches: 10. Germline assignment: CDR1 SGHNT and CDR2 YENEEA. The CDR3 is CASSYGQGGGSNEKLFF. The DNA of the CDR3 is TGTGCCAGCAGCTACGGACAGGGAGGAGGCTCTAATGAAAAACTGTTTTTT.

V and J are TRBV29-1 and TRBJ2-7; D gene unclear. Trimming cost V 4 bases and J 4 bases, with 14 bases left between them. Looked up from germline, CDR1 is SQVTM and CDR2 is ANQGSEA. This CDR3 region has 13 residues. The CDR3 sequence: CSVGQTQKYEQYF. The CDR3 region has the DNA TGCAGCGTTGGCCAAACACAGAAGTACGAGCAGTACTTC.

As DNA, the CDR3 is TGTGCCAGCAGCTTAGGAGTAGCGGGGGTTTACGAGCAGTACTTC. Translated: CASSLGVAGVYEQYF. The chain uses TRBV7-6 and TRBJ2-7; 9 nucleotides match TRBD2. The CDR3 totals 15 residues. V trimming: 1 base; J trimming: 4 bases; junction bases outside the gene matches: 5. Germline V CDR1 and CDR2: SGHVS, FNYEAQ.

This chain links TRBV4-1 with TRBJ2-7; TRBD1 is a possible D gene (6 bases). Trimming pared 2 bases from V and 2 bases from J, leaving 13 bases between. This CDR3 spans 15 amino acids. Germline assignment: CDR1 MGHRA and CDR2 YSYEKL. CDR3 DNA sequence: TGCGCCAGCAGCCAAATACCGGGACACACCTACGAGCAGTACTTC. It yields the protein CASSQIPGHTYEQYF.

In this sample, this clone turned up once. The genes are TRBV10-3 and TRBJ2-1; 9 positions match TRBD2. CDR1 and CDR2 from the germline V gene are ENHRY and SYGVKD. V lost 4 bases, J lost 7 bases, and 8 bases stayed unmatched. The CDR3 is 15 residues long. The CDR3 reads CAISGAAGGGNEQFF. As DNA, the CDR3 is TGTGCCATCAGTGGAGCAGCGGGAGGAGGGAATGAGCAGTTCTTC.

This rearrangement joins TRBV11-3 to TRBJ2-5; D possibly corresponds to TRBD2 (6 bases). V lost 3 bases and J lost 2, with 13 bases in between. The CDR3 extends over 15 amino acids. Germline lookup yields CDR1 SGHNT and CDR2 YENEEA. The CDR3 region has the DNA TGTGCCAGCAGCTTTATGGTAGCGGCACAAGAGACCCAGTACTTC. Amino acid sequence: CASSFMVAAQETQYF. The variable domain in full, completed from reference TRBV11-3 and TRBJ2-5, reads EAGVVQSPRYKIIEKKQPVAFWCNPISGHNTLYWYLQNLGQGPELLIRYENEEAVDDSQLPKDRFSAERLKGVDSTLKIQPAELGDSAVYLCASSFMVAAQETQYFGPGTRLLVL.

The chain couples TRBV12-3 or TRBV12-4 to TRBJ2-3; D ambiguous. CDR3 length equals 13 residues. The germline V and J ends were trimmed by 3 bases and 2 bases, with 6 bases remaining between them. The CDR3 coding sequence is TGTGCCAGCAGTTTCCTTCCCACAGATACGCAGTATTTT. It encodes CASSFLPTDTQYF.

The CDR3 loop reads CASSGGLTGDEQYF. The CDR3, as DNA: TGTGCCAGCAGCGGCGGACTCACCGGGGACGAGCAGTACTTC. The chain couples TRBV9 to TRBJ2-7; TRBD2 might be the D (5 bases). In germline, CDR1 is SGDLS, CDR2 YYNGEE. Trimming took off 3 bases at V and 5 bases at J, with 15 bases between the two ends. The CDR3 is 14 amino acids.

The V gene is TRBV12-3 or TRBV12-4, the J gene TRBJ1-5; D gene uncertain. The CDR3 has 11 amino acids. Trimming shortened V by 3 bases and J by 9 bases, and 6 bases separated the two germline ends. The CDR3 nucleotides read TGTGCCAGCAGTTTGAGTGGGCCCCAGCATTTT. This translates into CASSLSGPQHF.

The gene calls are TRBV30 and TRBJ2-1, with D possibly matching TRBD2 (5 bases). The CDR3 covers 13 residues. Germline-derived CDR1 and CDR2 are GTSNPN and SVGIG (reference sequence). V gave up 0 bases and J gave up 8 bases, with 11 bases separating them. DNA for the CDR3: TGTGCCTGGAGTGTAGCGGAGTGGGATGAGCAGTTCTTC. Translated: CAWSVAEWDEQFF. The full variable domain, completed using reference TRBV30 and TRBJ2-1, is SQTIHQWPATLVQPVGSPLSLECTVEGTSNPNLYWYRQAAGRGLQLLFYSVGIGQISSEVPQNLSASRPQDRQFILSSKKLLLSDSGFYLCAWSVAEWDEQFFGPGTRLTVL.

This clone was observed a handful of times. This rearrangement joins TRBV4-1 to TRBJ2-7, with D perhaps matching TRBD1 (6 bases). This CDR3 has 13 residues. CDR1 and CDR2 from the germline V gene are MGHRA and YSYEKL. The V and J ends lost 5 bases and 3 bases respectively, with 11 bases between them. This CDR3 reads CASSYRDNYEQYF. DNA for the CDR3: TGCGCCAGCAGCTACCGGGACAACTACGAGCAGTACTTC.

This rearrangement joins TRBV6-5 to TRBJ2-3; D is possibly TRBD1 (6 bases). The CDR3 has 15 amino acids. V lost 5 bases to trimming and J lost 3 bases, with 15 bases between them. Germline CDR1 and CDR2: MNHEY and SVGAGI. The CDR3 DNA is TGTGCCAGCAGTCTGGACAGAACTGGAACAGATACGCAGTATTTT. It specifies CASSLDRTGTDTQYF.

The V and J genes are TRBV12-5 and TRBJ1-5; TRBD1 agrees at 7 bases. Germline CDR1 and CDR2: LGHNT and FRNRAP. There are 14 residues in the CDR3. With 7 bases clipped from V and 5 bases from J, the junction kept 8 bases outside the gene matches. The CDR3 reads CASATGVGYQPQHF. For the CDR3, the DNA is TGTGCTAGTGCCACAGGGGTCGGATATCAGCCCCAGCATTTT. Using reference TRBV12-5 and TRBJ1-5 for the parts outside the CDR3, the full variable domain is DARVTQTPRHKVTEMGQEVTMRCQPILGHNTVFWYRQTMMQGLELLAYFRNRAPLDDSGMPKDRFSAEMPDATLATLKIQPSEPRDSAVYFCASATGVGYQPQHFGDGTRLSIL.

The chain recombines TRBV5-6 with TRBJ2-5; possibly TRBD1 for D (6 bases). The CDR3 sequence is 15 residues long. Trimming stripped 0 bases from V and 1 base from J, with 10 bases between. Germline-derived CDR1 and CDR2 are SGHDT and YYEEEE. CDR3 protein: CASSLAGRGQETQYF. The DNA for the CDR3 is TGTGCCAGCAGCTTGGCGGGCAGGGGCCAAGAGACCCAGTACTTC. Variable domain in full (rest from reference TRBV5-6 and TRBJ2-5): DAGVTQSPTHLIKTRGQQVTLRCSPKSGHDTVSWYQQALGQGPQFIFQYYEEEERQRGNFPDRFSGHQFPNYSSELNVNALLLGDSALYLCASSLAGRGQETQYFGPGTRLLVL.

This chain joins TRBV7-9 and TRBJ2-1, with D possibly being TRBD1 (5 bases). Per germline, CDR1 SEHNR and CDR2 FQNEAQ (reference sequence). Trimming shortened V by 5 bases and J by 7 bases, and 9 bases separated the two germline ends. This CDR3 is 12 amino acids long. This CDR3 is CASSQGWNEQFF. The CDR3 DNA reads TGTGCCAGCAGCCAGGGATGGAATGAGCAGTTCTTC.

The V gene is TRBV27, the J gene TRBJ1-6, with D possibly matching TRBD1 (6 bases). V lost 2 bases and J 9 bases, leaving 8 bases between the germline ends. The CDR3 consists of 13 residues. Germline CDR1 reads MNHEY; CDR2 reads SMNVEV (reference sequence). CDR3 in amino acids: CASSLGGLSPLHF. CDR3 DNA: TGTGCCAGCAGTTTAGGGGGCCTTTCACCCCTCCACTTT.

The chain is built from TRBV6-5 and TRBJ1-5; weak D call: TRBD1 (6 bases). CDR1 and CDR2 (germline): MNHEY, SVGAGI. The CDR3 loop spans 15 amino acids. Trimming took 0 bases from V and 1 from J, leaving 7 bases between them. This CDR3 reads CASSYSTGSNQPQHF. The CDR3, as DNA: TGTGCCAGCAGTTACTCTACAGGGAGCAATCAGCCCCAGCATTTT.